This T cell receptor (beta chain) emerged from a study of CD8+ T cells in alopecia areata. The study, taken as a whole, reports: Patients displayed less clarity in TCR sharing than mice, a finding possibly related to HLA. Affected lesional scalp, above all in alopecia totalis/universalis, was more clonal than normal scalp.

The trim removed 5 bases at V and 1 base at J, leaving 5 bases unmatched. Germline V gene lookup returns CDR1 MNHEY and CDR2 SMNVEV (reference sequence). The CDR3 sequence is 16 residues long. To note about this clone: The antigen remains undetermined.

Extracted RNA was reverse transcribed into cDNA, the sequencing template. The repertoire was sequenced with immunoSEQ multiplex PCR; TCRdb's copy has only in-frame clones and lacks some. This table has under 130,000 clones, around 60% appearing once. The sequence was collected from a human donor in good health. This sequence joins TRBV27 and TRBJ2-6; 7 bases are a match to TRBD1. Sequenced input: CD4+ T cells sorted from blood. The CDR3 DNA reads TGTGCCAGCAGTGGACAGGTTTTGTCTGGGGCCAACGTCCTGACTTTC. It encodes CASSGQVLSGANVLTF.